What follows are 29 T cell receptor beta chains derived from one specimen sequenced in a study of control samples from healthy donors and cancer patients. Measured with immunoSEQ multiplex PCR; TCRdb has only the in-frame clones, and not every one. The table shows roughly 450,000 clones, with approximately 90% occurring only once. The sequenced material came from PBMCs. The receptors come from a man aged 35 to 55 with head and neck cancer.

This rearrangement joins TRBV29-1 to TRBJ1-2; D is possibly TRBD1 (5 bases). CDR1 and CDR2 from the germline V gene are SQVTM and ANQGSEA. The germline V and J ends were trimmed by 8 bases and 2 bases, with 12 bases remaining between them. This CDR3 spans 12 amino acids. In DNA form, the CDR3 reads TGCAGCCTCGGGCAGGGCAACTATGGCTACACCTTC. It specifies CSLGQGNYGYTF.

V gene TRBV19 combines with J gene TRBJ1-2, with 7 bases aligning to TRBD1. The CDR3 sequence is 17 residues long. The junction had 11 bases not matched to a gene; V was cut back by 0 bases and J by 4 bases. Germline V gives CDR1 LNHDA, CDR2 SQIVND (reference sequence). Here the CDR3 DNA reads TGTGCCAGTAGTATAGATCTAGGGGGCAGAAGCTCCTATGGCTACACCTTC. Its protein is CASSIDLGGRSSYGYTF.

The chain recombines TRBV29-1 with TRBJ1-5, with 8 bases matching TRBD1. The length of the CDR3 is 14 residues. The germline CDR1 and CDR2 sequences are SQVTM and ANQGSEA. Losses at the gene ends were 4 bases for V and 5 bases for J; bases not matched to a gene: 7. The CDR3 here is CSVGGGTGDQPQHF. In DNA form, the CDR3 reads TGCAGCGTTGGGGGGGGGACAGGAGATCAGCCCCAGCATTTT.

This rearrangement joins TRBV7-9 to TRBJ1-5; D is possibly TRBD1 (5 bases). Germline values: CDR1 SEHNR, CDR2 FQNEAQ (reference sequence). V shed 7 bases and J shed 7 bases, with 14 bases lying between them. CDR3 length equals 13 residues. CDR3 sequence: CASTRGGWQPQHF. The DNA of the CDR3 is TGTGCCAGCACTCGCGGGGGGTGGCAGCCCCAGCATTTT.

The CDR3 DNA sequence: TGTGCCAGCAGCTTGTTGACAGGGTACAATGAGCAGTTCTTC. This encodes CASSLLTGYNEQFF. The chain couples TRBV11-2 to TRBJ2-1; 7 bases map to TRBD1. Germline CDR1 is SGHAT and CDR2 is FQNNGV. CDR3 length: 14 residues. V gave up 3 bases and J gave up 4 bases; unmatched junction bases: 3.

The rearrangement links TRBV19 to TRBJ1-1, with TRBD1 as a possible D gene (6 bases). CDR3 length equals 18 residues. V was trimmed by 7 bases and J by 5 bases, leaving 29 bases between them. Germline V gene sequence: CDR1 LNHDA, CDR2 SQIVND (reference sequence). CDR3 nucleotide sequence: TGTGCCAGTAAACCATCCGGGGACATGTGGAGGGGAGGGACTGAAGCTTTCTTT. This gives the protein CASKPSGDMWRGGTEAFF.

The CDR3 region is CASSLSSGAHNEQFF. Here the CDR3 DNA reads TGTGCCAGCAGCTTAAGTAGCGGGGCTCACAATGAGCAGTTCTTC. The chain joins TRBV7-3 to TRBJ2-1; 8 bases fit TRBD2. The CDR3 length is 15 residues. Trimming at V came to 1 base and at J to 5 bases, leaving 4 bases not matched to a gene. CDR1 and CDR2 (germline): SGHTA, FQGTGA. Combining the CDR3 with reference TRBV7-3 and TRBJ2-1 gives the whole variable domain GAGVSQTPSNKVTEKGKYVELRCDPISGHTALYWYRQSLGQGPEFLIYFQGTGAADDSGLPNDRFFAVRPEGSVSTLKIQRTERGDSAVYLCASSLSSGAHNEQFFGPGTRLTVL.

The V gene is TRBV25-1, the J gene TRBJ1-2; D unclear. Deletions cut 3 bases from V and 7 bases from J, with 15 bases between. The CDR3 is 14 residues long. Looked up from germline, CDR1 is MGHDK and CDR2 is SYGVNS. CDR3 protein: CASSEYGGWSGYTF. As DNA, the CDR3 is TGTGCCAGCAGTGAGTACGGAGGTTGGAGTGGCTACACCTTC.

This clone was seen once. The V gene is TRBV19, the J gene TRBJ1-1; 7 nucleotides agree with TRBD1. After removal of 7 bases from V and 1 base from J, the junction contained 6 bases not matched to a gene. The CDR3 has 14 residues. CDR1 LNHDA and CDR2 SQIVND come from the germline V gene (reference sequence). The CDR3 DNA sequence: TGTGCCAGTACCCAGACAGGGCCGAACACTGAAGCTTTCTTT. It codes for CASTQTGPNTEAFF.

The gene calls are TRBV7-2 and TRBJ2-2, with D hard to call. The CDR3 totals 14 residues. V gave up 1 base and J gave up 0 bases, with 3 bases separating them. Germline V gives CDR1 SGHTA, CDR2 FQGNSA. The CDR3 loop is CASSLVANTGELFF. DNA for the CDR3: TGTGCCAGCAGCTTAGTTGCGAACACCGGGGAGCTGTTTTTT.

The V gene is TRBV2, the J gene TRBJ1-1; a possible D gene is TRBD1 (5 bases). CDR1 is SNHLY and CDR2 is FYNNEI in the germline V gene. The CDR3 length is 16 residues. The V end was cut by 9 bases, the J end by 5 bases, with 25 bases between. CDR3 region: CARARDGRLGPTEAFF. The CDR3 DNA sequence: TGTGCCAGGGCCCGGGACGGCAGGCTGGGGCCAACTGAAGCTTTCTTT.

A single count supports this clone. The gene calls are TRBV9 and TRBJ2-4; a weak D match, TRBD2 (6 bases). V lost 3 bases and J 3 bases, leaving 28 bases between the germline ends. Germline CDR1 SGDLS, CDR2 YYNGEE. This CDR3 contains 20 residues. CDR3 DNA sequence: TGTGCCAGCAGCGCGTCGAGAGGGCGGGATGGGTCTTTCGACAAAAACATTCAGTACTTC. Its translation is CASSASRGRDGSFDKNIQYF.

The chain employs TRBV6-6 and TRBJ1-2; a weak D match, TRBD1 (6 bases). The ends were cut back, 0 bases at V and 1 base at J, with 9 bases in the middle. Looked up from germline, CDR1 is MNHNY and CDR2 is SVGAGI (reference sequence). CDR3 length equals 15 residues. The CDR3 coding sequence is TGTGCCAGCAGTTACTCAACAGGGAATAACTATGGCTACACCTTC. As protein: CASSYSTGNNYGYTF.

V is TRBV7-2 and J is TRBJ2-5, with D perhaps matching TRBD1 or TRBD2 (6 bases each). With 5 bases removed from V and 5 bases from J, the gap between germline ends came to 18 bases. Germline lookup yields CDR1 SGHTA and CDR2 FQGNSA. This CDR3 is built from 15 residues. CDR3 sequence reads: CASSPVGGRSETQYF. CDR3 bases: TGTGCCAGCAGCCCGGTTGGGGGGCGCTCGGAGACCCAGTACTTC.

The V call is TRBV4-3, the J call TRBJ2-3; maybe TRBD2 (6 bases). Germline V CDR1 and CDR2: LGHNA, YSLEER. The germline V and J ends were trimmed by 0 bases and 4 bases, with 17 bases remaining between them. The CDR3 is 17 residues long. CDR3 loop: CASSQDLRAGSADTQYF. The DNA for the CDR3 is TGCGCCAGCAGCCAAGATCTGCGGGCGGGAAGTGCAGATACGCAGTATTTT.

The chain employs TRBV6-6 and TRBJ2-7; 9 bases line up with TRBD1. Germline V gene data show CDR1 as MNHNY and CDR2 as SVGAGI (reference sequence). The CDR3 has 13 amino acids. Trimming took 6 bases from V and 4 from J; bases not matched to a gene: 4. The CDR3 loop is CASRGQGPYEQYF. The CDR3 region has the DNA TGTGCCAGCAGGGGACAGGGACCGTACGAGCAGTACTTC.

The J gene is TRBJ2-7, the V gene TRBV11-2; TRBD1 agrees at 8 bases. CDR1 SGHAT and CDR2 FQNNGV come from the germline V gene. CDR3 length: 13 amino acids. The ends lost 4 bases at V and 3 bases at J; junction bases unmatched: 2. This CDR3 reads CASSSGTGYEQYF. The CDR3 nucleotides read TGTGCCAGCAGCTCTGGGACAGGCTACGAGCAGTACTTC.

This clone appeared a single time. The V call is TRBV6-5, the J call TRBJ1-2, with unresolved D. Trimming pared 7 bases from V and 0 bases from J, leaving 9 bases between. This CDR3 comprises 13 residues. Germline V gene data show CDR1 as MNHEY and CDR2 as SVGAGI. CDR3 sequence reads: CASTRGSNYGYTF. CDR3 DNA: TGTGCCAGCACCAGAGGATCTAACTATGGCTACACCTTC.

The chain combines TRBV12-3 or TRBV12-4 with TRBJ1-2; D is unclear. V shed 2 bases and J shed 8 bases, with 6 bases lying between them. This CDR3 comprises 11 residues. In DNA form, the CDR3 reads TGTGCCAGCAGTTTATACGGGGGCTACACCTTC. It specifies CASSLYGGYTF.

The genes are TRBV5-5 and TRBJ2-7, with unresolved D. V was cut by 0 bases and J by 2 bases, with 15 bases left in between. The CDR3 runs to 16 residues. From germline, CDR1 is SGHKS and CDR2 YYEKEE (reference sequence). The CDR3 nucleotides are TGTGCCAGCAGCTTGGGCACGAGGCCCCCGACCTACGAGCAGTACTTC. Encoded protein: CASSLGTRPPTYEQYF.

CDR3 DNA: TGTGCCAGCCGGAGAGGATTGGGCTATGGCTACACCTTC. This codes for CASRRGLGYGYTF. J is TRBJ1-2 and V is TRBV6-5; the D is unclear. V was clipped by 8 bases and J by 4 bases, with 14 bases between them. Germline V gene lookup returns CDR1 MNHEY and CDR2 SVGAGI. This CDR3 has 13 amino acids.

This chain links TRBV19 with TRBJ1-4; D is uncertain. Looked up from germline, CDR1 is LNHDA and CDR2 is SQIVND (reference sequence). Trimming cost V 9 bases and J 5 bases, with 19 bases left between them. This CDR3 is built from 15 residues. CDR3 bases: TGTGCCAGCTCCTCTGGGCCCGACGGGAATGAAAAACTGTTTTTT. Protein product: CASSSGPDGNEKLFF.

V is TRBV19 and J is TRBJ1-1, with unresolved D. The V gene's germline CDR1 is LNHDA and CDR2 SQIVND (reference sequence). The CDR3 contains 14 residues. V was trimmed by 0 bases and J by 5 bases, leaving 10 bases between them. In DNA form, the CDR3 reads TGTGCCAGTAGTATAGACCGGAGAGGGACTGAAGCTTTCTTT. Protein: CASSIDRRGTEAFF.

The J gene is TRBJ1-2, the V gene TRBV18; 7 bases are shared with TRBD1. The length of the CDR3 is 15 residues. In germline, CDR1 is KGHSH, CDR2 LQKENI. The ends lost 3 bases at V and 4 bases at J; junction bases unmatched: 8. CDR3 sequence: CASSPTGMRAYGYTF. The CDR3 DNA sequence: TGTGCCAGCTCACCGACAGGGATGCGCGCCTATGGCTACACCTTC.

CDR3: CASERPGTDTQYF. The CDR3 DNA reads as TGTGCCAGCGAGCGGCCTGGCACAGATACGCAGTATTTT. V is TRBV6-5 and J is TRBJ2-3; perhaps TRBD2 as D (5 bases). Germline V gene sequence: CDR1 MNHEY, CDR2 SVGAGI. The ends were cut back, 8 bases at V and 1 base at J, with 10 bases in the middle. The CDR3 loop spans 13 amino acids.

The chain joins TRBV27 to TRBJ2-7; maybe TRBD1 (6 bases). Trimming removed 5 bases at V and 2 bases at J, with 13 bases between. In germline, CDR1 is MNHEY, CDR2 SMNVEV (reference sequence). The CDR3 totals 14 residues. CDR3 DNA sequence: TGTGCCAGCAGTCCAAATACAGGGACCTACGAGCAGTACTTC. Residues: CASSPNTGTYEQYF.

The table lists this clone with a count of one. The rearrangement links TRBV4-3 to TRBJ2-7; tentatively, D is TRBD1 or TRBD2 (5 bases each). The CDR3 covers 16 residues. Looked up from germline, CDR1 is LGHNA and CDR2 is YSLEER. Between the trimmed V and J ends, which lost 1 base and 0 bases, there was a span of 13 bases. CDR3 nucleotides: TGCGCCAGCAGCCAAGCGGAGGACAAGAGCTCCTACGAGCAGTACTTC. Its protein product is CASSQAEDKSSYEQYF.

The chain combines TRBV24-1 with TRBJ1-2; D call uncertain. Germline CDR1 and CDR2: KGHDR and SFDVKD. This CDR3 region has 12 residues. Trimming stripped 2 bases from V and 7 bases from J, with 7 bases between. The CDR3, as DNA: TGTGCCACCAGTGATTCTGGGTCTGGCTACACCTTC. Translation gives CATSDSGSGYTF.

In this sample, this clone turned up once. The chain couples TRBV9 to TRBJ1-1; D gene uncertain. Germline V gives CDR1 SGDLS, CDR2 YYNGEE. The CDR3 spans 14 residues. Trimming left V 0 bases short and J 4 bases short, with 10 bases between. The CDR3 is CASSVEGGGTEAFF. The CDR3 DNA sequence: TGTGCCAGCAGCGTAGAGGGTGGTGGCACTGAAGCTTTCTTT.